This T cell receptor (beta chain) was observed in a study of control samples from healthy donors and cancer patients. V was pared by 0 bases and J by 8 bases, with 3 bases of the junction left unmatched. The CDR3 is 15 amino acids. Germline values: CDR1 SGHTA, CDR2 FQGNSA. Assay: immunoSEQ multiplex PCR; the TCRdb copy retains only in-frame clones and omits some. The sample carries 120,000 or so clones, 80% to 90% recorded once. The specimen was blood. This TCR was sampled from a man aged 60 to 69 in good health. V and J are TRBV7-2 and TRBJ2-3, with 12 bases identical to TRBD2. In DNA form, the CDR3 reads TGTGCCAGCAGCTTAGCGTGGACTAGCGGGGTTACGCAGTATTTT. Translation gives CASSLAWTSGVTQYF.